This T cell receptor beta chain was sequenced for a study of identical twins. Study-wide findings and caveats: Out-of-frame beta sequences exhibited a weaker degree of excess twin sharing. Invariant MAIT and iNKT cells may have partly biased zero-insertion analyses.

This CDR3 is built from 18 residues. V lost 0 bases to trimming and J lost 2 bases; unmatched junction nucleotides: 8. Per germline, CDR1 LGHDT and CDR2 YNNKEL (reference sequence). In the case of this clonotype: Its antigen is as yet unknown.

From the 5' RACE reads, TCRdb called clonotypes with MiXCR, one entry per CDR3 protein. The sample includes roughly 250,000 distinct CDR3 sequences, approximately 7% of them seen just once. These data are also associated with another study on yellow fever vaccine responses in identical twins. That report notes: Twins' vaccine T cell responses were reported to seem partly convergent and partly personalized.

The TCR originated in a woman under 30 in good health. V usage is TRBV3-1 and J usage is TRBJ2-4, with 9 bases lining up with TRBD1. The material sequenced was memory (CD45RO+) T cells sorted from blood. The CDR3 is CASSQDPGQGLSKNIQYF. CDR3 DNA sequence: TGTGCCAGCAGCCAAGATCCTGGACAGGGGCTTTCCAAAAACATTCAGTACTTC.